Below, 25 T cell receptor beta chains from the same sample are listed, as sequenced in a study of CD8 T cells in ankylosing spondylitis. One entry per CDR3 protein, called by TCRdb with MiXCR from the 5' RACE reads. There are some 250,000 distinct CDR3 sequences in the sample; 8.6% occur only once, and about 6.8% lies in the top ten. The material sequenced was blood, either unsorted or a sorted T cell fraction (not recorded which). These receptors all stem from a male donor with ankylosing spondylitis or in good health (not recorded which).

This clonotype was observed many times. The rearrangement joins TRBV5-5 to TRBJ2-7; possibly TRBD2 for D (5 bases). This CDR3 is built from 14 residues. CDR1 SGHKS and CDR2 YYEKEE come from the germline V gene (reference sequence). The germline V and J ends were trimmed by 0 bases and 3 bases, with 10 bases remaining between them. CDR3 nucleotide sequence: TGTGCCAGCAGCTTGGATGCGGGTCACTACGAGCAGTACTTC. This sequence encodes CASSLDAGHYEQYF.

This clonotype was observed many times. The CDR3 sequence is CASSLGTNQETQYF. The CDR3 nucleotides read TGTGCCAGCAGCTTAGGGACAAACCAAGAGACCCAGTACTTC. The chain has TRBV7-9 and TRBJ2-5; perhaps TRBD1 as D (5 bases). Trimming stripped 1 base from V and 0 bases from J, with 6 bases between. The CDR3 length is 14 residues. Germline CDR1 reads SEHNR; CDR2 reads FQNEAQ (reference sequence). Together with reference TRBV7-9 and TRBJ2-5, the CDR3 gives the full variable domain: DTGVSQNPRHKITKRGQNVTFRCDPISEHNRLYWYRQTLGQGPEFLTYFQNEAQLEKSRLLSDRFSAERPKGSFSTLEIQRTEQGDSAMYLCASSLGTNQETQYFGPGTRLLVL.

This clonotype was seen many times. The V gene is TRBV6-5, the J gene TRBJ2-7; D is tentatively TRBD1 or TRBD2 (6 bases each). Germline V lookup: CDR1 MNHEY, CDR2 SVGAGI. The CDR3 totals 18 residues. V lost 2 bases and J lost 5, with 25 bases in between. The CDR3 nucleotides read TGTGCCAGCAGTTACCTCCCGCCCCTTCGGGGGCTAGAGAACGAGCAGTACTTC. Translating it yields CASSYLPPLRGLENEQYF.

This clonotype appeared many times. The genes are TRBV19 and TRBJ2-2, with D perhaps matching TRBD2 (6 bases). The CDR3 runs 13 residues. V was pared by 11 bases and J by 6 bases, with 16 bases between. The V gene's germline CDR1 is LNHDA and CDR2 SQIVND (reference sequence). The CDR3 DNA is TGTGCCTTGGGGGGAGAGATGCCCGGGGAGCTGTTTTTT. It specifies CALGGEMPGELFF.

This clonotype was seen ten or more times. CDR3 in DNA: TGTGCCAGCAGCTTGGGGTTTACTAGCGGGGGGCATTACAATGAGCAGTTCTTC. It translates to CASSLGFTSGGHYNEQFF. The rearrangement uses TRBV5-6 and TRBJ2-1, with 12 bases aligning to TRBD2. Germline V gene data show CDR1 as SGHDT and CDR2 as YYEEEE. V shed 0 bases and J 4 bases; nucleotides not matched to a gene: 8. The CDR3 has 18 amino acids. Together with reference TRBV5-6 and TRBJ2-1, the CDR3 gives the full variable domain: DAGVTQSPTHLIKTRGQQVTLRCSPKSGHDTVSWYQQALGQGPQFIFQYYEEEERQRGNFPDRFSGHQFPNYSSELNVNALLLGDSALYLCASSLGFTSGGHYNEQFFGPGTRLTVL.

The V call is TRBV30, the J call TRBJ1-1; no firm D call. Germline V gene sequence: CDR1 GTSNPN, CDR2 SVGIG (reference sequence). V shed 1 base and J shed 1 base, with 10 bases lying between them. The CDR3 is 14 amino acids. In DNA form, the CDR3 reads TGTGCCTGGAGTGATGATACACCGAACACTGAAGCTTTCTTT. Translating it yields CAWSDDTPNTEAFF.

This clonotype was seen repeatedly, ten times or more. CDR3 protein: CASGSGVGYTF. The CDR3 coding sequence is TGCGCCAGCGGGTCGGGGGTTGGCTACACCTTC. V usage is TRBV5-1 and J usage is TRBJ1-2; D is perhaps TRBD1 (5 bases). The germline V gene has CDR1 SGHRS and CDR2 YFSETQ. V lost 7 bases and J 7 bases, leaving 11 bases between the germline ends. The CDR3 consists of 11 residues. The full variable domain, completed using reference TRBV5-1 and TRBJ1-2, is KAGVTQTPRYLIKTRGQQVTLSCSPISGHRSVSWYQQTPGQGLQFLFEYFSETQRNKGNFPGRFSGRQFSNSRSEMNVSTLELGDSALYLCASGSGVGYTFGSGTRLTVV.

This clonotype occurred many times. The chain uses TRBV5-6 and TRBJ2-3; D may be TRBD2 (5 bases). CDR1 is SGHDT, CDR2 YYEEEE, per germline. V was shortened by 0 bases and J by 4 bases, with 9 bases between the two germline ends. This CDR3 region has 14 residues. CDR3 loop: CASSLGTGADTQYF. DNA of the CDR3: TGTGCCAGCAGCTTGGGGACCGGGGCAGATACGCAGTATTTT. Together with reference TRBV5-6 and TRBJ2-3, the CDR3 gives the full variable domain: DAGVTQSPTHLIKTRGQQVTLRCSPKSGHDTVSWYQQALGQGPQFIFQYYEEEERQRGNFPDRFSGHQFPNYSSELNVNALLLGDSALYLCASSLGTGADTQYFGPGTRLTVL.

A single count supports this clonotype. This clone may be a read error of a much larger clone one base away. The chain joins TRBV7-9 to TRBJ2-1, with TRBD2 as a possible D gene (6 bases). The CDR3 is made up of 13 amino acids. Germline assignment: CDR1 SEHNR and CDR2 FQNEAQ (reference sequence). The CDR3 loop reads CASGFTGEGEQFF. The CDR3 DNA follows: TGTGCCAGCGGCTTTACGGGAGAGGGTGAGCAGTTCTTC.

This clonotype was counted many times. V usage is TRBV12-3 or TRBV12-4 and J usage is TRBJ2-4; 10 bases match TRBD2. The CDR3 length is 15 residues. Losses at the gene ends were 3 bases for V and 9 bases for J; bases not matched to a gene: 8. CDR3 nucleotides: TGTGCCAGCAGTTTTACTAGCGGGGAGGAGAGCATTCAGTACTTC. Translated: CASSFTSGEESIQYF.

Note on this clonotype: The junction shows a germline mismatch at one end, possibly a read error. The chain uses TRBV11-2 and TRBJ2-1; 9 positions match TRBD1. The germline CDR1 and CDR2 sequences are SGHAT and FQNNGV. The CDR3 runs to 15 residues. CDR3 region: CANSRGTGSYNEQFF. As DNA, the CDR3 is TGTGCCAACAGCCGGGGGACAGGGTCTTACAATGAGCAGTTCTTC.

This clonotype was detected a few times. The CDR3 nucleotides read TGTGCCAGCAGTTCCGTAGGGAAATCGAACACCGGGGAGCTGTTTTTT. This encodes CASSSVGKSNTGELFF. This chain joins TRBV6-2 or TRBV6-3 and TRBJ2-2; D not certain. From germline, CDR1 is MNHEY and CDR2 SVGEGT. This CDR3 contains 16 residues. Trimming took 4 bases from V and 0 from J, leaving 12 bases between them.

This clonotype showed up many times. CDR3 amino acids: CASSWVNGDTQYF. CDR3 sequence (DNA): TGTGCCAGCAGTTGGGTTAACGGTGATACGCAGTATTTT. The rearrangement links TRBV6-5 to TRBJ2-3; D remains unclear. The length of the CDR3 is 13 residues. CDR1 is MNHEY, CDR2 SVGAGI, per germline. V lost 4 bases to trimming and J lost 6 bases, with 11 bases between them.

This clonotype was found many times. The J gene is TRBJ1-1, the V gene TRBV7-8, with TRBD1 as a possible D gene (5 bases). The CDR3 spans 14 residues. Trimming stripped 5 bases from V and 7 bases from J, with 17 bases between. CDR1 and CDR2 (germline): SGHVS, FQNEAQ. The CDR3 sequence is CASSPRQGESEAFF. DNA for the CDR3: TGTGCCAGCAGCCCTCGCCAGGGAGAAAGTGAAGCTTTCTTT.

This clonotype was found many times. The chain joins TRBV9 to TRBJ2-1, with 12 bases that match TRBD2. The CDR3 runs to 16 residues. CDR1 is SGDLS, CDR2 YYNGEE, per germline. The trim removed 0 bases at V and 7 bases at J, leaving 5 bases unmatched. DNA for the CDR3: TGTGCCAGCAGCGTAGGGCCTAGCGGGGGGGTAAATGAGCAGTTCTTC. Protein product: CASSVGPSGGVNEQFF.

There are many counts of this clonotype. The rearrangement links TRBV20-1 to TRBJ1-5, with a tentative D call TRBD1 (6 bases). Germline CDR1 is DFQATT and CDR2 is SNEGSKA (reference sequence). The ends were cut back, 5 bases at V and 1 base at J, with 15 bases in the middle. CDR3 length: 15 residues. The CDR3 DNA is TGCAGTGCTGAAGGGGGAGGACCCAGCAATCAGCCCCAGCATTTT. Its protein product is CSAEGGGPSNQPQHF.

There are many counts of this clonotype. The V gene is TRBV6-1, the J gene TRBJ1-2; a possible D gene is TRBD1 (6 bases). Per the germline V gene, CDR1 is MNHNS and CDR2 is SASEGT. With 6 bases removed from V and 4 bases from J, the gap between germline ends came to 15 bases. This CDR3 contains 14 residues. DNA for the CDR3: TGTGCCAGCAGCGAGACGGACAGAAGCTATGGCTACACCTTC. Translating gives CASSETDRSYGYTF.

This clonotype was seen ten or more times. This chain joins TRBV20-1 and TRBJ1-1; 9 nucleotides align to TRBD1. V lost 8 bases and J lost 1; bases outside the gene matches: 5. CDR3 length: 13 residues. Germline loops: CDR1 DFQATT, CDR2 SNEGSKA (reference sequence). The CDR3 nucleotides read TGCAGTACCCCGGGACAGGGGAACACTGAAGCTTTCTTT. As protein: CSTPGQGNTEAFF.

This clonotype appeared many times. The V call is TRBV20-1, the J call TRBJ2-1, with 12 nucleotides matching TRBD2. CDR1 and CDR2 from the germline V gene are DFQATT and SNEGSKA (reference sequence). The CDR3 spans 17 residues. With 3 bases clipped from V and 7 bases from J, the junction kept 13 bases outside the gene matches. CDR3 loop: CSARTSGRTWRPNEQFF. CDR3 in DNA: TGCAGTGCTAGGACTAGCGGGAGAACGTGGAGACCGAATGAGCAGTTCTTC.

This clonotype was observed a few times. V and J are TRBV5-1 and TRBJ2-3; the match to TRBD1 covers 8 bases. The CDR3 is made up of 18 amino acids. V lost 6 bases and J lost 3; bases outside the gene matches: 18. Germline CDR1 reads SGHRS; CDR2 reads YFSETQ. This chain's CDR3 is CASTYGWSTGGGTDTQYF. The CDR3 coding sequence is TGCGCCAGCACCTATGGCTGGAGTACAGGGGGTGGGACAGATACGCAGTATTTT.

Ten or more counts support this clonotype. The chain recombines TRBV5-1 with TRBJ2-1; 14 nucleotides match TRBD2. Germline V CDR1 and CDR2: SGHRS, YFSETQ. The CDR3 is 18 residues long. The V segment lost 4 bases and the J segment 0 bases; nucleotides outside the gene matches: 6. The CDR3 reads CASSMGLAGALSYNEQFF. The CDR3 coding sequence is TGCGCCAGCAGCATGGGACTAGCGGGAGCCCTCTCCTACAATGAGCAGTTCTTC.

Many counts were recorded for this clonotype. The CDR3: CASSPWTGGFTEAFF. The CDR3 nucleotides read TGTGCCAGCAGTCCTTGGACAGGGGGCTTTACTGAAGCTTTCTTT. The rearrangement uses TRBV12-3 or TRBV12-4 and TRBJ1-1; 11 bases line up with TRBD1. This CDR3 is built from 15 residues. V shed 5 bases and J 5 bases; nucleotides not matched to a gene: 7.

This clonotype was recorded at least ten times. The J gene is TRBJ1-5, the V gene TRBV12-3 or TRBV12-4; TRBD1 matches at 10 bases. Unmatched junction bases numbered 8, after V lost 6 bases and J lost 6 bases. The CDR3 totals 15 residues. CDR3 DNA sequence: TGTGCCAGCAGCCCCGACAGGGGGCGGTCTCAGCCCCAGCATTTT. Translated: CASSPDRGRSQPQHF.

A few counts support this clonotype. The chain employs TRBV5-1 and TRBJ2-1, with a tentative D call TRBD2 (7 bases). In germline, CDR1 is SGHRS, CDR2 YFSETQ. The V gene lost 3 bases and the J gene lost 7 bases, with 14 bases spanning the gap. CDR3 length equals 14 residues. In DNA form, the CDR3 reads TGCGCCAGCAGCTGGACGAGGGGGGGGAATGAGCAGTTCTTC. It yields the protein CASSWTRGGNEQFF. The variable domain in full, completed from reference TRBV5-1 and TRBJ2-1, reads KAGVTQTPRYLIKTRGQQVTLSCSPISGHRSVSWYQQTPGQGLQFLFEYFSETQRNKGNFPGRFSGRQFSNSRSEMNVSTLELGDSALYLCASSWTRGGNEQFFGPGTRLTVL.

V gene TRBV18 combines with J gene TRBJ2-1, with D hard to call. Germline CDR1 reads KGHSH; CDR2 reads LQKENI. The CDR3 loop spans 12 amino acids. Trimming shortened V by 1 base and J by 9 bases, and 7 bases separated the two germline ends. CDR3: CASSPQGGEQFF. The CDR3 nucleotides read TGTGCCAGCTCACCACAGGGCGGTGAGCAGTTCTTC.